The 4 T cell receptor beta chains below all came from one sample that was sequenced in a study of regulatory T cells in long-lasting Graves disease. iRepertoire HTBI primers and Arm-PCR of CDR3 regions built TCR beta libraries. TCRdb reanalysed the multiplex PCR reads using MiXCR and keeps one entry per CDR3 protein. The sample consists of approximately 400,000 distinct CDR3 sequences, about a quarter of them appearing once. Described time point: persistent/refractory GD, antithyroid drugs over 5 years with positive TRAb. The authors made the TCR library using RNA they extracted from PBMCs. Sequenced material: peripheral blood mononuclear cells (PBMCs), taken when the disease was refractory, from a patient treated with antithyroid drugs. All receptors derive from a female donor with Graves disease.

This clonotype showed up many times. The chain uses TRBV11-1 and TRBJ2-5, with a possible D match to TRBD1 (5 bases). V gave up 4 bases and J gave up 5 bases, with 14 bases separating them. The germline CDR1 and CDR2 sequences are SGHAT and FQDESV (reference sequence). The CDR3 runs to 14 residues. The CDR3 region has the DNA TGTGCCAGCAGCTCCCCAGGGCTTCGGGAGACCCAGTACTTC. This gives the protein CASSSPGLRETQYF.

Note on this clonotype: This may be a read error, as it is one base from a much larger clone. The J gene is TRBJ2-5, the V gene TRBV20-1, with TRBD1 identical over 8 bases. The CDR3 totals 18 residues. Germline values: CDR1 DFQATT, CDR2 SNEGSKA (reference sequence). This CDR3 reads CNAQVDRGNNEILQTQYF. DNA for the CDR3: TGCAATGCACAAGTCGACAGGGGCAATAATGAGATTTTGCAGACCCAGTACTTC.

This clonotype was observed a handful of times. This rearrangement joins TRBV3-1 to TRBJ1-1; possible D gene TRBD1, 6 bases. Germline lookup yields CDR1 LGHDT and CDR2 YNNKEL (reference sequence). The CDR3 spans 14 residues. Trimming took off 2 bases at V and 4 bases at J, with 11 bases between the two ends. The CDR3, as DNA: TGTGCCAGCAGCCAACCGGGGGCTGGCACTGAAGCTTTCTTT. Protein sequence: CASSQPGAGTEAFF.

This clonotype was seen repeatedly, ten times or more. The chain recombines TRBV3-1 with TRBJ1-1, with D possibly TRBD1 on 5 matching bases. This CDR3 contains 14 residues. The V end lost 4 bases, the J end lost 8 bases, and 17 bases lay between the germline ends. Per germline, CDR1 LGHDT and CDR2 YNNKEL (reference sequence). The CDR3 DNA reads TGTGCCAGCAGCCCGTTTTTTTCGACAGAAGAAGCTTTCTTT. Its protein is CASSPFFSTEEAFF.